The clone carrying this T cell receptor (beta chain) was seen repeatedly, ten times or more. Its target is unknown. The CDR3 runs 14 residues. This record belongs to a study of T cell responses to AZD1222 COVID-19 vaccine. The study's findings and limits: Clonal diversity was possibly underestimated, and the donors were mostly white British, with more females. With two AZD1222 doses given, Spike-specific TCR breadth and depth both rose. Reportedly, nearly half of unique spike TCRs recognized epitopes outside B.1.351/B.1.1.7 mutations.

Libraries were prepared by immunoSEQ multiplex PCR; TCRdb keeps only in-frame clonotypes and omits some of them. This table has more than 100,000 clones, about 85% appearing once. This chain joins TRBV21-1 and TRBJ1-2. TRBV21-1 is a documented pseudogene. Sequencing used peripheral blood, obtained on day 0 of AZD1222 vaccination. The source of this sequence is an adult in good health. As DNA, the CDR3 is TGTGCCAGCAGACCCAAGGACGGAAACTATGGCTACACCTTC. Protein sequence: CASRPKDGNYGYTF.